This T cell receptor (beta chain) was sequenced for a study of shared clonotypes between healthy human individuals. Clones were read by immunoSEQ multiplex PCR, and TCRdb kept only the in-frame ones, dropping some. Of about 2,100,000 clones in the sample, approximately 94% were seen once. The CDR3 loop spans 17 amino acids. CDR1 and CDR2 (germline): LGHNA, YSLEER. V lost 0 bases and J lost 6, with 19 bases in between. As defined, naive CD8 cells were CD45RO-negative and positively selected for CCR7, with terminally differentiated effector memory CD45RA+ cells excluded. The specimen was naive CD8+ T cells from PBMCs. This chain connects TRBV4-3 to TRBJ2-3; tentatively, D is TRBD2 (6 bases). This sequence was found in a man aged 18 to 29 in good health. Some clones in this sample may be carry-over from other donors' samples. The CDR3 DNA reads TGCGCCAGCAGCCAAGATGCTGAGACTAGGATCGGCGATACGCAGTATTTT. This encodes CASSQDAETRIGDTQYF.